This T cell receptor beta chain was identified in a study of blood T cells in healthy people across ages. In its sample, this clonotype was seen a few times. Its antigen remains unidentified. The CDR3 length is 12 residues. Looked up from germline, CDR1 is SGHKS and CDR2 is YYEKEE (reference sequence). Trimming took off 4 bases at V and 7 bases at J, with 9 bases between the two ends. Study-wide points: Older individuals had lower TCR beta diversity per million T cells (the decline was roughly linear).

The use of a sample-barcoded 5' primer and a J-beta primer mix characterized a second PCR of roughly 7 to 11 cycles. Template switching added a 12-random-nucleotide identifier to every cDNA molecule. A single record per CDR3 protein comes from TCRdb applying MiXCR to the 5' RACE reads. The table lists roughly 1,000,000 distinct CDR3 sequences, under 30% of them singletons. This sample was shared with a second study, whose subject was T cells of mothers and their children. That report notes: Related mother and child pairs showed slightly greater overlap (not significant) than unrelated pairs did. Not a single persistent microchimeric T cell clone was detected.

Sequenced material: blood. J is TRBJ2-1 and V is TRBV5-5, with D hard to call. The receptor was derived from a girl aged 2 to 10 in good health. This chain's CDR3 is CASSPAENEQFF. The CDR3 DNA reads TGTGCCAGCAGCCCCGCGGAAAATGAGCAGTTCTTC. Full variable domain (outside the CDR3, taken from reference TRBV5-5 and TRBJ2-1): DAGVTQSPTHLIKTRGQQVTLRCSPISGHKSVSWYQQVLGQGPQFIFQYYEKEERGRGNFPDRFSARQFPNYSSELNVNALLLGDSALYLCASSPAENEQFFGPGTRLTVL.